A selection of T cell receptor beta chains follows, all from one sample in a study of T cell repertoires in aging, cancer and after chemotherapy. TCRdb ran MiXCR on the multiplex PCR reads and lists one entry per CDR3 protein. The sample has 10,000 to 15,000 distinct CDR3 sequences, less than 40% seen once. Specimen: blood. These receptors all come from a human donor in good health. The donor label of this sample is uncertain. Both conserved end residues are part of each CDR3. The D gene is left open where the match is weak. Only part of the rows carry a size: once, few, many, or a class if the clone is expanded.

d_call clone_size cdr3_length j_call v_call cdr3_nt cdr3_aa
- - 12 TRBJ2-7 TRBV27 TGTGCCAGCCATGAGACCTCCTACGAGCAGTACTTC CASHETSYEQYF
- - 19 TRBJ2-1 TRBV6-5 TGTGCCAGCAGTTACTCGACGAATTCCGGAACCCGCATTTACAATGAGCAGTTCTTC CASSYSTNSGTRIYNEQFF
- few 13 TRBJ2-5 TRBV6-5 TGTGCCAGCAGCTACGTGGGTCAAGAGACCCAGTACTTC CASSYVGQETQYF
- - 14 TRBJ2-2 TRBV6-1 TGTGCCAGCAGTGATCAACATGAGGCCGGGGAGCTGTTTTTT CASSDQHEAGELFF
- few 15 TRBJ2-3 TRBV6-5 TGTGCCAGCAGTTACTCAGAGACTAGACCAGATACGCAGTATTTT CASSYSETRPDTQYF
- medium-sized 13 TRBJ2-7 TRBV29-1 TGCAGCGTTGGCTCGCGGGCAGGCTACGAGCAGTACTTC CSVGSRAGYEQYF
- few 14 TRBJ2-7 TRBV30 TGTGCCTGTGACGGGACCGGGAGCTCCTACGAGCAGTACTTC CACDGTGSSYEQYF
- - 14 TRBJ1-3 TRBV19 TGTGCCAGCTCCCCGGGGTCCACTGGAAACACCATATATTTT CASSPGSTGNTIYF
TRBD2 - 14 TRBJ2-5 TRBV10-3 TGTGCCTTGGGGACTAGCGGCCTAAGTGGGGCCCAGTACTTC CALGTSGLSGAQYF
- - 15 TRBJ1-2 TRBV29-1 TGCAGCGTTGAAGGTCCAGGGCCCTATATCGGTGGCTACACCTTC CSVEGPGPYIGGYTF